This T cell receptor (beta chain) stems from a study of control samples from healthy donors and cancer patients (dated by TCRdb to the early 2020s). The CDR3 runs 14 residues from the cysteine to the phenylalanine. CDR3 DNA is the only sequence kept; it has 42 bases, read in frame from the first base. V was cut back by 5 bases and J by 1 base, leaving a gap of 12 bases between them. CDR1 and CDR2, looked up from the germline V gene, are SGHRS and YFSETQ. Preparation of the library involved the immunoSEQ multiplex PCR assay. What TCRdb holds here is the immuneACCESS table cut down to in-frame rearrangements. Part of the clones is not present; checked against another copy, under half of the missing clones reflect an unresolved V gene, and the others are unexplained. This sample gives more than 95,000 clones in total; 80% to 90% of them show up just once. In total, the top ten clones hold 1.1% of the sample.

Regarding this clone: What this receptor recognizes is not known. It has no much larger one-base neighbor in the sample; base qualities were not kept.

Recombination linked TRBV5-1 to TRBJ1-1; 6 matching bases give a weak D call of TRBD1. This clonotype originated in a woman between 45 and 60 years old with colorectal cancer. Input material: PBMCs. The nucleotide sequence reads TGCGCCAGCAGTCACAGGGCGGGGAACACTGAAGCTTTCTTT. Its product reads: CASSHRAGNTEAFF.